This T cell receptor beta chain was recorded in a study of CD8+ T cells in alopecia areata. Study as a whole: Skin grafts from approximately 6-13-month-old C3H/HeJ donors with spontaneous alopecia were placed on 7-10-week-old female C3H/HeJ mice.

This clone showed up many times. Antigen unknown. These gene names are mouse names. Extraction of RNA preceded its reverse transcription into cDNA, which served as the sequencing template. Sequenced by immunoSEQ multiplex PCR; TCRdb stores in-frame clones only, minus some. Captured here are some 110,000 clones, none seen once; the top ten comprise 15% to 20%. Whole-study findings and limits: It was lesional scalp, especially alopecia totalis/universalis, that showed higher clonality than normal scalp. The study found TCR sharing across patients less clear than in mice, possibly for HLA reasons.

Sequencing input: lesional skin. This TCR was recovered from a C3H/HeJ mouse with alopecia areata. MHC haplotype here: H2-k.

The sequenced CDR3 bases are TGTGCCAGCAGTGATGGGACAGGGAGGGGCACA. Its translation: CASSDGTGRGT. The complete CDR3 sequence is CASSDGTGRGTEVFF. The V and J genes are TRBV13-3 and TRBJ1-1, with 8 bases aligning to TRBD1. Read coverage stops 4 residues before the CDR3 terminus; the germline J gene supplies the remainder. V shed 0 bases and J 4 bases; nucleotides not matched to a gene: 5. This CDR3 has 15 amino acids. CDR1 is NNHDY and CDR2 is SYVADS in the germline V gene.